The T cell receptor beta chain described here comes from a study of blood T cell repertoires in COVID-19. As for the study in general: Acute-phase and convalescent COVID-19 samples originated in the United States, Italy and Spain. Sample material is recorded as cDNA or gDNA derived from T cells, B-cell-depleted T cells, or PBMCs.

As handled by the study authors: From reference gene primer amplification, estimates of nucleated cell counts were derived. Assay: immunoSEQ multiplex PCR; the TCRdb copy retains only in-frame clones and omits some. V and J calls and clone size are given by that table; D and trimming were obtained from the DNA. The sample shows 150,000 to 200,000 clones, around 73% of them seen only once. V was clipped by 6 bases and J by 11 bases, with 13 bases between them. Germline CDR1 MNHNY, CDR2 SVGAGI (reference sequence). This CDR3 spans 11 amino acids. Two negative PCRs, clearance, or symptom resolution were required of recovered Cohort 3 donors.

The V and J genes are TRBV6-6 and TRBJ1-1; D is perhaps TRBD1 (5 bases). This clonotype was sampled from a woman aged 50 to 60 who had recovered from COVID-19. Sample: PBMCs or T cells enriched from blood (not recorded which). The CDR3 is CASRRSGPAFF. The DNA of the CDR3 is TGTGCCAGCAGACGCTCAGGGCCGGCTTTCTTT.